These 3 T cell receptor beta chains were all obtained from the same sample, sequenced in a study of follicular helper T cells after annual influenza vaccination. The sample's time point: 2015-2016 season, 7 days after influenza vaccination. Profiled with immunoSEQ multiplex PCR; TCRdb holds only in-frame clones, not every one. The repertoire has more than 6,500 clones, around 86% of them found once; the top ten carry approximately 0.57%. The input for sequencing was CXCR5- memory CD4+ T cells sorted from blood, taken 7 days after influenza vaccination. The receptors were gathered from an adult who received the influenza vaccine.

The chain has TRBV6-1 and TRBJ1-5; D not resolved. CDR3 length: 11 amino acids. Germline lookup yields CDR1 MNHNS and CDR2 SASEGT. Trimming removed 5 bases at V and 11 bases at J, with 10 bases between. CDR3 loop: CASSSGYTQHF. As DNA, the CDR3 is TGTGCCAGCAGTTCGGGGTACACCCAGCATTTT.

This clone was seen a single time. This chain links TRBV5-4 with TRBJ1-1, with D uncertain. Looked up from germline, CDR1 is SGHNT and CDR2 is YYREEE (reference sequence). Trimming shortened V by 3 bases and J by 4 bases, and 10 bases separated the two germline ends. The CDR3 is made up of 13 amino acids. CDR3 bases: TGTGCCAGCAGCTGGCGACACGGCACTGAAGCTTTCTTT. Protein sequence: CASSWRHGTEAFF.

This clone has just a few counts. The rearrangement joins TRBV4-1 to TRBJ1-6; the D is unclear. Trimming removed 2 bases from V and 9 bases from J, with 11 bases in between. The CDR3 consists of 14 residues. The germline V gene has CDR1 MGHRA and CDR2 YSYEKL. CDR3 sequence: CASSQIGWRSPLHF. DNA of the CDR3: TGCGCCAGCAGCCAAATAGGGTGGCGTTCACCCCTCCACTTT.